Listed here is a single T cell receptor beta chain. What this receptor recognizes is not known. Per-nucleotide qualities are absent, and no much larger clonotype sits a single base away. These data come from a study of T cells in Graves' hyperthyroidism and ophthalmopathy (dated 2019 in TCRdb). Regarding the research as a whole: Peripheral blood was sampled at the time of initial diagnosis, prior to any treatment. A discovery cohort of about a hundred patients, approximately 45 with Graves' ophthalmopathy and under 60 with stable Graves' hyperthyroidism, was used to find distinguishing TCR V-J signatures. Prospective prediction of ophthalmopathy was tested in an independent validation cohort consisting of 18 hyperthyroidism patients and approximately 16 patients who later progressed to ophthalmopathy. The approximately 100 discovery patients were divided at random into training and test sets in a 7:3 ratio. Thyroid tissue and blood T-cell repertoires from several Graves' hyperthyroidism patients were also compared in the study. After sampling, hyperthyroidism patients received methimazole starting at 30 mg daily, and ophthalmopathy patients received high-dose intravenous methylprednisolone. TCR Vbeta CDR3 sequencing of approximately 140 peripheral blood samples (43 ophthalmopathy, 75 or so hyperthyroidism and 17 progressor patients) is reported in the paper. The research as a whole found: Most expanded thyroid clonotypes (frequency above 0.001) were also detected in blood, suggesting blood repertoires may reflect thyroid immune responses. Sample size was not statistically predetermined, and investigators were not blinded to group allocation. A model built on a 13 V-J signature distinguished ophthalmopathy from stable hyperthyroidism, reaching around 90% sensitivity and approximately 83% specificity in cross-validation and 80%/75% in testing. In validation, the model predicted progression to ophthalmopathy a median of about 5.9 months before onset, with about 64% sensitivity and about 72% specificity.

The V end loses 7 bases and the J end loses 3 bases, and a stretch of 12 bases separates them. The CDR3 runs 13 amino acids, cysteine and phenylalanine included. The entry retains the CDR3 DNA only, 39 bases that are in frame from base 1. For CDR1 and CDR2, the germline V gene lists MNHEY and SVGEGT. A patient counted as having stable Graves' hyperthyroidism if no progression to ophthalmopathy occurred over 18 months of follow-up. Hyperthyroidism patients were newly diagnosed, with disease duration under 2 months, and aged 18 to 65 years. The study excluded patients with uncontrolled infections, other autoimmune diseases, pregnancy or lactation. Diagnoses were established on the basis of clinical symptoms, serum thyroxine and TRAb, thyroid ultrasound, and orbital computed tomography. Ficoll-Paque density gradient centrifugation was used to isolate PBMCs from about 10 ml of fresh peripheral blood. Trizol reagent was used to extract total RNA, and RNA quality was then checked on an Agilent 2100 Bioanalyzer.

Amplification of TCR beta CDR3 regions was carried out from RNA transcripts. A first-round RT-PCR of the TCR CDR3 used the HTBI primer set with the Qiagen OneStep RT-PCR kit. A second multiplex PCR round built the libraries, followed by size selection and purification. The libraries were sequenced on an Illumina HiSeq2000 using paired-end 100 bp reads. On the study's bioinformatics: SOAPnuke was used to process the raw data, with reads discarded if the reads contained adapters or uncalled bases, had a mean Phred below 15, or lacked an exact constant-primer or identifier match. COPE v1.2.5 was used to merge the high-quality paired reads, and each unique nucleotide sequence was defined as a clonotype. Clonotypes were aligned to IMGT TRBV, TRBD and TRBJ reference segments using MiTCR v1.1. The analysis was restricted to V-J combinations with a frequency above 0.0001, which together covered about 99% of the repertoires. The TCS score was defined as F50 (clonal expansion) divided by E x V (chaos), with BLOSUM62-based TCRdist calculated between CDR3 peptides within each V-J. Welch's t-statistics and random forest reduced roughly 500 V-J features to about 12, which were used in a naive Bayes classifier (R e1071). TCRdb reanalyzed the raw reads on its own, using fastp at Q25 for trimming and MiXCR for clone calling, and kept in-frame beta chains. Every CDR3 protein is listed once, alongside the most common genes and DNA of its rows. TCRdb, not the original authors, processed these V and J calls. This sample is represented by around 350,000 distinct CDR3 sequences; about 18% of them were singletons. The ten largest account for 3% to 4% of the sample.

This receptor was taken from a woman between 18 and 29 years old with Graves' hyperthyroidism. The rearranged segments are TRBV6-2 or TRBV6-3 and TRBJ1-1, with the D segment identity uncertain. Sequenced: blood. Here is the DNA: TGTGCCAGCATTTCTCGCATGGACACTGAAGCTTTCTTT. This is translated as CASISRMDTEAFF.